The entry below gives a single T cell receptor beta chain sequence along with its context. This clonotype was detected many times. Its binding antigen is unknown. No base quality information exists; no much larger clone differs at one position. This sample is drawn from a study of T cells in Graves' hyperthyroidism and ophthalmopathy (dated by TCRdb to the late 2010s). Context from the whole study: Peripheral blood was collected at initial diagnosis, before any treatment. Prospective prediction of ophthalmopathy was tested in an independent validation cohort of about 19 hyperthyroidism patients and some 17 patients who later progressed to ophthalmopathy. Following sampling, methimazole starting at 30 mg daily was given to hyperthyroidism patients, and high-dose intravenous methylprednisolone was given to ophthalmopathy patients. To identify TCR V-J signatures that set the groups apart, the researchers used a discovery cohort of more than 95 patients, made up of roughly 40 with Graves' ophthalmopathy and 55 to 65 with stable Graves' hyperthyroidism. The paper describes TCR Vbeta CDR3 sequencing of some 130 peripheral blood samples, made up of approximately 40 ophthalmopathy patients, over 70 hyperthyroidism patients and about 17 progressor patients. In roughly six Graves' hyperthyroidism patients, the study also compared T-cell repertoires from thyroid tissue with T-cell repertoires from blood. For training and testing, the 100 or so patients in the discovery cohort were randomly divided in a 7:3 ratio.

TCR beta CDR3 regions were amplified from RNA transcripts. The TCR CDR3 was subjected to a first round of RT-PCR using the HTBI primer set and the Qiagen OneStep RT-PCR kit. A second multiplex PCR round built the libraries, followed by size selection and purification. Paired-end sequencing of the libraries was performed with 100 bp reads on an Illumina HiSeq2000. The authors' pipeline ran thus. SOAPnuke was used to process the raw data, removing reads that contained adapters or uncalled bases, had a mean Phred below 15, or lacked an exact match to the constant primer or identifier. COPE v1.2.5 was used to merge high-quality paired reads, and clonotypes were defined as unique nucleotide sequences. MiTCR v1.1 was used to align the clonotypes against IMGT TRBV, TRBD and TRBJ reference segments. The analysis included only V-J combinations with a frequency above 0.0001, which together covered approximately 99% of the repertoires. A TCS score was defined as the ratio of F50 (clonal expansion) to E x V (chaos), with BLOSUM62-based TCRdist applied between CDR3 peptides within each V-J. Welch's t-statistics and random forest reduced around 510 V-J features to around 14, which were used in a naive Bayes classifier (R e1071). TCRdb reanalyzed the raw reads on its own, using fastp at Q25 for trimming and MiXCR for clone calling, and kept in-frame beta chains. Duplicate CDR3 protein sequences are folded into a single record with the most common DNA and genes. The V and J calls, along with clone size, are taken from TCRdb and not from the paper's own processing. In this sample the table shows a few hundred thousand distinct CDR3 sequences, 13% of which occur a single time. In total, the top ten clones hold around 21% of the sample.

The investigation overall reported the following: No statistical method was used to set the sample size in advance, and investigators knew the group allocation. A model built on a 13 V-J signature distinguished ophthalmopathy from stable hyperthyroidism, reaching 87.88% sensitivity and under 84% specificity in cross-validation and 80%/75% in testing. Most expanded thyroid clonotypes (frequency above 0.001) were also detected in blood, a finding suggesting that blood repertoires may reflect thyroid immune responses. In validation, the model predicted progression to ophthalmopathy with 60% to 71% sensitivity and around 72% specificity, a median of roughly seven months before onset.

Hyperthyroidism patients were newly diagnosed, with disease duration under 2 months, and aged 18 to 65 years. Any patient with an uncontrolled infection, another autoimmune disease, pregnancy or lactation was excluded. Diagnoses were established on the basis of clinical symptoms, serum thyroxine and TRAb, thyroid ultrasound, and orbital computed tomography. Blood from progressor patients was collected at the time of first diagnosis with hyperthyroidism, before any ophthalmopathy symptoms had appeared. Ficoll-Paque density gradient centrifugation was used to isolate PBMCs from about 10 ml of fresh peripheral blood. Progressor patients were first diagnosed with Graves' hyperthyroidism and then developed ophthalmopathy during follow-up. Trizol reagent was used to extract total RNA, and RNA quality was then checked on an Agilent 2100 Bioanalyzer. The CDR3 runs 17 amino acids, cysteine and phenylalanine included. The sequence is cut down to CDR3 DNA, 51 bases in frame from base 1. V and J are trimmed by 2 bases and 5 bases, and the gene matches miss 14 bases of the junction.

This clonotype originated in a man aged 30 to 39 with Graves' hyperthyroidism that later progressed to Graves' ophthalmopathy. This chain joins TRBV12-3 or TRBV12-4 to TRBJ1-2, and TRBD1 aligns with 7 junction nucleotides. Sequenced: blood. The base sequence is TGTGCCAGCAGTTTAAGGAACAGGGGTAGGGATTGGTATGGCTACACCTTC. Its translation is CASSLRNRGRDWYGYTF.